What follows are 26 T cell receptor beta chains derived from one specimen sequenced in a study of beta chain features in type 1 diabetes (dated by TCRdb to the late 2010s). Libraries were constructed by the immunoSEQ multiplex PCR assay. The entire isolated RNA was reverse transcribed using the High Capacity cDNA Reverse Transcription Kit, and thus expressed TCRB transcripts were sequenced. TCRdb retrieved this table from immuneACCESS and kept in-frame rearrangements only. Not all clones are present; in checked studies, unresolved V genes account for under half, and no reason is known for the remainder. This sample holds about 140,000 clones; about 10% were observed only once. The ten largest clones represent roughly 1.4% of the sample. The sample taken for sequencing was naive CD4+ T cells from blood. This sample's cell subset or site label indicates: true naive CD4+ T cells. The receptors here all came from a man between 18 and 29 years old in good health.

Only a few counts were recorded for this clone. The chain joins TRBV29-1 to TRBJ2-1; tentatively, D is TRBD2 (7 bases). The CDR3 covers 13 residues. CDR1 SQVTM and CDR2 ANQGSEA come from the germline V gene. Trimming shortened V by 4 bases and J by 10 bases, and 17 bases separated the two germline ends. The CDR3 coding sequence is TGCAGCGTTGTGTTCGGGGGGCCAGGGGAGCAGTTCTTC. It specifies CSVVFGGPGEQFF.

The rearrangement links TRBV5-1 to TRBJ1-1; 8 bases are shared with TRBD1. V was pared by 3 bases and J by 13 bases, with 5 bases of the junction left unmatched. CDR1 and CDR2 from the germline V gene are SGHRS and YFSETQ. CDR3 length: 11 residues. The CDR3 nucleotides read TGCGCCAGCAGCTCCGGGACAGGAGTTTTCTTT. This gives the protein CASSSGTGVFF.

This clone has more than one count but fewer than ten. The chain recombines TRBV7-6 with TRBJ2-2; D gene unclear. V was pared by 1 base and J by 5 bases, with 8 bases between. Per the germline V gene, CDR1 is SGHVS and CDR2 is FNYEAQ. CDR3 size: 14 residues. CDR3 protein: CASSLVTWTGELFF. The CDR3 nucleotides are TGTGCCAGCAGCTTAGTTACATGGACCGGGGAGCTGTTTTTT.

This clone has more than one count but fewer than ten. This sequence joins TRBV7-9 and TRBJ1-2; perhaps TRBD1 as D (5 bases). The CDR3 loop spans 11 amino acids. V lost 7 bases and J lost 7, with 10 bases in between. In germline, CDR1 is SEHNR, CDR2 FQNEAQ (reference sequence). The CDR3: CASNWGGGYTF. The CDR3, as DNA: TGTGCCAGCAACTGGGGGGGTGGCTACACCTTC.

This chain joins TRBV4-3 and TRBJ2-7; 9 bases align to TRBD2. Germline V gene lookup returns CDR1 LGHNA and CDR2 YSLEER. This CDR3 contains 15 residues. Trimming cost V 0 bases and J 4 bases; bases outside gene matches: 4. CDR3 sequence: CASSQDGTSSYEQYF. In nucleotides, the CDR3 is TGCGCCAGCAGCCAAGATGGGACTAGCAGTTACGAGCAGTACTTC.

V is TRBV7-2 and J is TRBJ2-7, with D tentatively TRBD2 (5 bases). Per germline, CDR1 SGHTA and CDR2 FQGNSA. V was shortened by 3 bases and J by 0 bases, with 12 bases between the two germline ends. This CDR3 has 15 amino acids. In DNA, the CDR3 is TGTGCCAGCAGCTTGGACTCCTATAGCTCCTACGAGCAGTACTTC. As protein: CASSLDSYSSYEQYF.

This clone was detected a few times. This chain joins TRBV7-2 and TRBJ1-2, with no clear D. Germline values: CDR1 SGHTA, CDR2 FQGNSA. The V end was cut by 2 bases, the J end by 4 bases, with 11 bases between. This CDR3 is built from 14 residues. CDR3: CASSLSGTTYGYTF. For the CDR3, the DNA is TGTGCCAGCAGCTTAAGTGGCACTACCTATGGCTACACCTTC.

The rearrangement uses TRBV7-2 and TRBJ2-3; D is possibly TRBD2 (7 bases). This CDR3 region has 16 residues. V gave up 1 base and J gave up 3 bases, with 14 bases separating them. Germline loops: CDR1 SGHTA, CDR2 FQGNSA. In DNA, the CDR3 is TGTGCCAGCAGCTTAGGGGGGGGCGCTGGTACAGATACGCAGTATTTT. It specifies CASSLGGGAGTDTQYF.

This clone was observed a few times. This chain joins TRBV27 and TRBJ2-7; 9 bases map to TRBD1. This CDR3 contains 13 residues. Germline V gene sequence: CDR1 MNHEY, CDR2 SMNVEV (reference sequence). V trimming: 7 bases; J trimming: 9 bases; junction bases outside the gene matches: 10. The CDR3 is CASKETGGSRQYF. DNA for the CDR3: TGTGCCAGCAAGGAGACAGGGGGGTCGCGGCAGTACTTC.

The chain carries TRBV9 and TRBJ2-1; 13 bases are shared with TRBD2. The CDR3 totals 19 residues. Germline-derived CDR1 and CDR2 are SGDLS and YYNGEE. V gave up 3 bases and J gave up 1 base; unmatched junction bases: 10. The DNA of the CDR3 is TGTGCCAGCAGCGCAACGATACTAGCGGGGGGGCAGTCCTACAATGAGCAGTTCTTC. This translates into CASSATILAGGQSYNEQFF. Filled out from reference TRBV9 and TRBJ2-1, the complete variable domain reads DSGVTQTPKHLITATGQRVTLRCSPRSGDLSVYWYQQSLDQGLQFLIQYYNGEERAKGNILERFSAQQFPDLHSELNLSSLELGDSALYFCASSATILAGGQSYNEQFFGPGTRLTVL.

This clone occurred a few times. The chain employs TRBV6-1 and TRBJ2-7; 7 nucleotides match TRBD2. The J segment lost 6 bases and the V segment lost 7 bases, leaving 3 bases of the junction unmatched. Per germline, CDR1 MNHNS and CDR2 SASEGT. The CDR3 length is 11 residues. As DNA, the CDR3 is TGTGCCAGCATTGGGGGGGGCGAGCAGTACTTC. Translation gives CASIGGGEQYF.

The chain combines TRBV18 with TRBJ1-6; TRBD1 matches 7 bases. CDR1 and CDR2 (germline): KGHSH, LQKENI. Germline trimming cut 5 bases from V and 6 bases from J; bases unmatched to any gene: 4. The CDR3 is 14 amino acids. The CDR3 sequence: CASSWDSGNSPLHF. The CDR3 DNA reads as TGTGCCAGCTCATGGGACAGTGGTAATTCACCCCTCCACTTT.

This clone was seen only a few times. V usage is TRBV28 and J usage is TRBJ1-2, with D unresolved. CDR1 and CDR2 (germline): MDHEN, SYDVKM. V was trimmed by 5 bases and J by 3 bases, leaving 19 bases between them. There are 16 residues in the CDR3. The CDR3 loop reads CASSRGGAKPYYGYTF. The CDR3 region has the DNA TGTGCCAGCAGTCGAGGAGGAGCTAAACCTTACTATGGCTACACCTTC.

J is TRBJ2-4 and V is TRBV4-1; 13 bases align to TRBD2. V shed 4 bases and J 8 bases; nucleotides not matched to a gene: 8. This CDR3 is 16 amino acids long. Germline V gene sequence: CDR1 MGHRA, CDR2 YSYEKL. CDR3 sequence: CASSLRLAGGGDIQYF. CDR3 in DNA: TGCGCCAGCAGCCTCCGACTAGCGGGGGGAGGGGACATTCAGTACTTC.

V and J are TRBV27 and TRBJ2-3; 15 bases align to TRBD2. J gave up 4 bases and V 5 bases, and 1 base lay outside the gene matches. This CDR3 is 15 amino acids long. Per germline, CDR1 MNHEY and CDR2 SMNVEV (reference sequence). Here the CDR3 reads CASSRTSGGADTQYF. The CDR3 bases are TGTGCCAGCAGTAGGACTAGCGGGGGGGCAGATACGCAGTATTTT.

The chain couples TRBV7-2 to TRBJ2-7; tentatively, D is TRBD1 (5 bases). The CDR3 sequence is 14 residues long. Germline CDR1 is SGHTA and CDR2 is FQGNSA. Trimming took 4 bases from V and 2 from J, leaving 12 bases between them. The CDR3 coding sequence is TGTGCCAGCAGCTCTCGACAGATTCCCTACGAGCAGTACTTC. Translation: CASSSRQIPYEQYF. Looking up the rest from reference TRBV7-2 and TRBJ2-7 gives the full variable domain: GAGVSQSPSNKVTEKGKDVELRCDPISGHTALYWYRQSLGQGLEFLIYFQGNSAPDKSGLPSDRFSAERTGGSVSTLTIQRTQQEDSAVYLCASSSRQIPYEQYFGPGTRLTVT.

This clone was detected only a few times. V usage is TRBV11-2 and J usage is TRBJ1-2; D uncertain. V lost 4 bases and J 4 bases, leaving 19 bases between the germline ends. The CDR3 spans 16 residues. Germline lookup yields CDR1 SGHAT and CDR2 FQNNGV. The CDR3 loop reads CASSSLLTGRPYGYTF. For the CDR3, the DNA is TGTGCCAGCAGCTCTCTTTTAACGGGGAGACCCTATGGCTACACCTTC.

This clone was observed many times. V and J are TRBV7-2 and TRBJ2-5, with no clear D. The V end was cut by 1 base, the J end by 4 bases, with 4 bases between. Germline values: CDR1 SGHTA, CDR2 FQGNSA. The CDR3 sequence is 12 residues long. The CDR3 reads CASSLGAETQYF. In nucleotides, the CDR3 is TGTGCCAGCAGCTTAGGCGCAGAGACCCAGTACTTC.

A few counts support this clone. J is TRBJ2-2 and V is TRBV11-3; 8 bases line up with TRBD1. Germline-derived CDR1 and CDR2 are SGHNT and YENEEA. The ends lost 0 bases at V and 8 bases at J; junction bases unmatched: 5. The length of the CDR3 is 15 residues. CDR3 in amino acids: CASSLDRQGAGELFF. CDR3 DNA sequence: TGTGCCAGCAGCTTAGATCGGCAGGGGGCAGGGGAGCTGTTTTTT. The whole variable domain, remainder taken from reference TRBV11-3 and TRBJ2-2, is EAGVVQSPRYKIIEKKQPVAFWCNPISGHNTLYWYLQNLGQGPELLIRYENEEAVDDSQLPKDRFSAERLKGVDSTLKIQPAELGDSAVYLCASSLDRQGAGELFFGEGSRLTVL.

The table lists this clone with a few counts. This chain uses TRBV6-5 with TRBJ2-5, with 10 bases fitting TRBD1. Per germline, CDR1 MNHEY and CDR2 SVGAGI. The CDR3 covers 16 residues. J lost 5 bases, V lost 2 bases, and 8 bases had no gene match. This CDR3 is CASSYPKTGGTETQYF. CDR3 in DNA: TGTGCCAGCAGTTACCCCAAGACAGGGGGCACGGAGACCCAGTACTTC.

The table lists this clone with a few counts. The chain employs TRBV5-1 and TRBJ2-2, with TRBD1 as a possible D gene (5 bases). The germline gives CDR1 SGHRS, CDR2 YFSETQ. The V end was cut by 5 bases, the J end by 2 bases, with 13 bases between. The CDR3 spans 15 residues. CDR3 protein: CASSLQGTNTGELFF. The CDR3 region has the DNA TGCGCCAGCAGTCTCCAGGGCACTAACACCGGGGAGCTGTTTTTT.

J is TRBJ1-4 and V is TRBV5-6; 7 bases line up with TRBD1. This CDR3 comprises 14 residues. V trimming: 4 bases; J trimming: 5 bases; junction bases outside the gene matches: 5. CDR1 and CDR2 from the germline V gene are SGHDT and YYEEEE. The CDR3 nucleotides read TGTGCCAGCAGCCTGGACAGGTCAAATGAAAAACTGTTTTTT. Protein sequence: CASSLDRSNEKLFF. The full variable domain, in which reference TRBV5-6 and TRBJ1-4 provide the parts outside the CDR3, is DAGVTQSPTHLIKTRGQQVTLRCSPKSGHDTVSWYQQALGQGPQFIFQYYEEEERQRGNFPDRFSGHQFPNYSSELNVNALLLGDSALYLCASSLDRSNEKLFFGSGTQLSVL.

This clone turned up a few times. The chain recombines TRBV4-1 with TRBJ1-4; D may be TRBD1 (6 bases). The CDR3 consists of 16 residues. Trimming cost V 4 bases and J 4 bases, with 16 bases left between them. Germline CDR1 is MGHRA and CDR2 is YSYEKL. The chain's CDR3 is CASSPLLRDNNEKLFF. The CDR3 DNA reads TGCGCCAGCAGCCCACTCCTCCGGGACAATAATGAAAAACTGTTTTTT.

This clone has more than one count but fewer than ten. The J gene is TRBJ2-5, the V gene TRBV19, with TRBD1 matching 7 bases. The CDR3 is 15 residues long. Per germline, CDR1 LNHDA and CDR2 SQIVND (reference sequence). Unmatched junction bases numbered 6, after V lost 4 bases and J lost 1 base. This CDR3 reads CASSTWTGRQETQYF. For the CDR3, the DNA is TGTGCCAGTAGTACCTGGACAGGTCGCCAAGAGACCCAGTACTTC.

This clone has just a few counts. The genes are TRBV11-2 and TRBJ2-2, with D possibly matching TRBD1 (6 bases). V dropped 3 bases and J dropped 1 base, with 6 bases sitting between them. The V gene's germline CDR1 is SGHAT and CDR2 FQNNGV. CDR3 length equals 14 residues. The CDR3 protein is CASSLGQNTGELFF. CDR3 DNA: TGTGCCAGCAGCTTGGGACAGAACACCGGGGAGCTGTTTTTT.

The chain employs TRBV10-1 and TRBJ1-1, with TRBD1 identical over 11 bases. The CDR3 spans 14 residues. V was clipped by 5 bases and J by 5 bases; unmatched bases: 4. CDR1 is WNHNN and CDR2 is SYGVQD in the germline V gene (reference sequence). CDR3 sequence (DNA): TGCGCCAGCAGTCTGGACAGGGGGCGGACTGAAGCTTTCTTT. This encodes CASSLDRGRTEAFF.